This passage covers 18 T cell receptor beta chains from one sample sequenced in a study of shared clonotypes between healthy human individuals. Sequencing used immunoSEQ multiplex PCR; TCRdb keeps in-frame clones, though not all of them. The sample has fewer than 3 million clones; about 90% are singletons. The specimen was naive CD4+ T cells from PBMCs. Subset noted: CD45RA+ positively selected. These receptors were obtained from a man aged 18 to 29 in good health. Some clones in this sample may be carry-over from other donors' samples.

A single count supports this clone. This sample also contains other DNA sequences that code for the same CDR3. The chain couples TRBV9 to TRBJ2-5; 7 bases match TRBD2. From germline, CDR1 is SGDLS and CDR2 YYNGEE. The ends lost 2 bases at V and 2 bases at J; junction bases unmatched: 0. There are 13 residues in the CDR3. The CDR3 here is CASSVGGQETQYF. For the CDR3, the DNA is TGTGCCAGCAGCGTCGGGGGGCAAGAGACCCAGTACTTC.

The chain couples TRBV29-1 to TRBJ1-3; the D is unclear. Between the trimmed V and J ends, which lost 4 bases and 0 bases, there was a span of 10 bases. Germline CDR1 and CDR2: SQVTM and ANQGSEA. The CDR3 extends over 14 amino acids. The CDR3 spells CSVGGLLSGNTIYF. CDR3 nucleotide sequence: TGCAGCGTTGGTGGACTCCTCTCTGGAAACACCATATATTTT. Full variable domain (missing parts from reference TRBV29-1 and TRBJ1-3): SAVISQKPSRDICQRGTSLTIQCQVDSQVTMMFWYRQQPGQSLTLIATANQGSEATYESGFVIDKFPISRPNLTFSTLTVSNMSPEDSSIYLCSVGGLLSGNTIYFGEGSWLTVV.

This clone was seen once. The chain is built from TRBV5-4 and TRBJ1-2; TRBD1 matches 8 bases. The germline V gene has CDR1 SGHNT and CDR2 YYREEE (reference sequence). V was clipped by 5 bases and J by 1 base; unmatched bases: 10. The CDR3 is made up of 16 amino acids. The CDR3 DNA follows: TGTGCCAGCAGTTCGAGGACAGGGTCGGATAACTATGGCTACACCTTC. Protein product: CASSSRTGSDNYGYTF. The entire variable domain, with the rest obtained from reference TRBV5-4 and TRBJ1-2, is as follows: ETGVTQSPTHLIKTRGQQVTLRCSSQSGHNTVSWYQQALGQGPQFIFQYYREEENGRGNFPPRFSGLQFPNYSSELNVNALELDDSALYLCASSSRTGSDNYGYTFGSGTRLTVV.

The gene calls are TRBV27 and TRBJ2-7, with TRBD1 matching over 8 bases. This CDR3 spans 14 amino acids. The J segment lost 3 bases and the V segment lost 1 base, leaving 2 bases of the junction unmatched. The germline CDR1 and CDR2 sequences are MNHEY and SMNVEV (reference sequence). CDR3 region: CASSLLTGDYEQYF. The CDR3 DNA follows: TGTGCCAGCAGTTTATTGACAGGGGACTACGAGCAGTACTTC.

V and J are TRBV7-2 and TRBJ2-7; weak D call: TRBD2 (5 bases). The CDR3 length is 13 residues. The V gene's germline CDR1 is SGHTA and CDR2 FQGNSA. Between the trimmed V and J ends, which lost 0 bases and 6 bases, there was a span of 9 bases. In nucleotides, the CDR3 is TGTGCCAGCAGCTTAGCCCTAGCTAGCGAGCAGTACTTC. This sequence encodes CASSLALASEQYF. Combining the CDR3 with reference TRBV7-2 and TRBJ2-7 gives the whole variable domain GAGVSQSPSNKVTEKGKDVELRCDPISGHTALYWYRQSLGQGLEFLIYFQGNSAPDKSGLPSDRFSAERTGGSVSTLTIQRTQQEDSAVYLCASSLALASEQYFGPGTRLTVT.

J is TRBJ1-3 and V is TRBV28; D not resolved. CDR1 and CDR2 (germline): MDHEN, SYDVKM. Deletions cut 3 bases from V and 0 bases from J, with 9 bases between. The CDR3 has 15 amino acids. The CDR3 DNA follows: TGTGCCAGCAGTTTTGACGGTAGCTCTGGAAACACCATATATTTT. This gives the protein CASSFDGSSGNTIYF.

The V call is TRBV6-6, the J call TRBJ1-4; D uncertain. CDR3 length equals 16 residues. Deletions cut 4 bases from V and 8 bases from J, with 20 bases between. CDR1 is MNHNY, CDR2 SVGAGI, per germline (reference sequence). The CDR3: CASSSPVGSGGEKLFF. The CDR3 region has the DNA TGTGCCAGCAGTTCCCCGGTAGGGAGTGGTGGGGAAAAACTGTTTTTT.

This rearrangement joins TRBV10-3 to TRBJ1-2; D is unresolved. The CDR3 spans 14 residues. Germline V gene data show CDR1 as ENHRY and CDR2 as SYGVKD. Deletions cut 3 bases from V and 0 bases from J, with 8 bases between. DNA of the CDR3: TGTGCCATCAGTGAAAGGAAAGCTAACTATGGCTACACCTTC. Translation gives CAISERKANYGYTF.

This clone appeared once. The V and J genes are TRBV20-1 and TRBJ2-7; D is unclear. Germline loops: CDR1 DFQATT, CDR2 SNEGSKA (reference sequence). V lost 6 bases and J lost 5, with 8 bases in between. The CDR3 contains 10 residues. CDR3 nucleotides: TGCAGTGCGGTGGACCACGAGCAGTACTTC. It encodes CSAVDHEQYF.

V is TRBV5-1 and J is TRBJ1-1; a possible D gene is TRBD1 (5 bases). With 0 bases removed from V and 10 bases from J, the gap between germline ends came to 13 bases. Germline-derived CDR1 and CDR2 are SGHRS and YFSETQ. There are 13 residues in the CDR3. Written as DNA, the CDR3 is TGCGCCAGCAGCTTGGAGGCAGGGATTACAGCTTTCTTT. Its translation is CASSLEAGITAFF. Full variable domain (outside the CDR3, taken from reference TRBV5-1 and TRBJ1-1): KAGVTQTPRYLIKTRGQQVTLSCSPISGHRSVSWYQQTPGQGLQFLFEYFSETQRNKGNFPGRFSGRQFSNSRSEMNVSTLELGDSALYLCASSLEAGITAFFGQGTRLTVV.

The chain combines TRBV6-4 with TRBJ2-1, with D maybe TRBD2 (5 bases). Germline V CDR1 and CDR2: MRHNA, SNTAGT. The CDR3 has 16 residues. V shed 8 bases and J shed 6 bases, with 23 bases lying between them. CDR3 protein: CASFELRVIGSNEQFF. The CDR3 DNA sequence: TGTGCCAGCTTCGAACTGAGGGTTATCGGCTCCAATGAGCAGTTCTTC.

The chain recombines TRBV28 with TRBJ2-7; TRBD2 matches at 9 bases. The CDR3 loop spans 15 amino acids. CDR1 and CDR2 from the germline V gene are MDHEN and SYDVKM. Unmatched junction bases numbered 5, after V lost 5 bases and J lost 0 bases. CDR3 coding DNA: TGTGCCAGCAGTCCCCGACTAGCGGACTCCTACGAGCAGTACTTC. The encoded protein is CASSPRLADSYEQYF.

This CDR3 reads CASSPYRGSGANVLTF. The CDR3 DNA sequence: TGTGCCAGCAGCCCCTACAGGGGATCTGGGGCCAACGTCCTGACTTTC. This sequence joins TRBV7-3 and TRBJ2-6; 7 bases match TRBD1. From germline, CDR1 is SGHTA and CDR2 FQGTGA. The CDR3 runs 16 residues. V shed 5 bases, J shed 1 base, and the junction held 5 bases outside the gene matches.

This clone was detected once. Other DNA sequences in this sample translate to the same CDR3. The rearrangement joins TRBV5-4 to TRBJ2-3; tentatively, D is TRBD2 (6 bases). The germline gives CDR1 SGHNT, CDR2 YYREEE (reference sequence). Trimming took off 2 bases at V and 0 bases at J, with 10 bases between the two ends. The CDR3 covers 15 residues. The CDR3 spells CASSLGGTSTDTQYF. CDR3 DNA: TGTGCCAGCAGCTTAGGCGGGACTAGCACAGATACGCAGTATTTT.

The genes are TRBV27 and TRBJ2-7; 14 bases fit TRBD2. CDR3 length: 16 amino acids. V lost 5 bases to trimming and J lost 1 base; unmatched junction nucleotides: 4. Germline V gene sequence: CDR1 MNHEY, CDR2 SMNVEV (reference sequence). The DNA of the CDR3 is TGTGCCAGCAGTACGGGACTAGCGGGAGAGTCCTACGAGCAGTACTTC. Translated, it gives CASSTGLAGESYEQYF.

The sample holds one count of this clone. The rearrangement uses TRBV6-5 and TRBJ2-2, with 10 bases matching TRBD2. Germline values: CDR1 MNHEY, CDR2 SVGAGI. Unmatched junction bases numbered 8, after V lost 7 bases and J lost 6 bases. The CDR3 runs to 15 residues. The CDR3 loop reads CASTNLAGVSGELFF. In DNA, the CDR3 is TGTGCCAGCACGAACCTAGCGGGAGTTTCCGGGGAGCTGTTTTTT.

The chain recombines TRBV29-1 with TRBJ1-5; D unclear. Deletions cut 5 bases from V and 0 bases from J, with 11 bases between. CDR1 is SQVTM and CDR2 is ANQGSEA in the germline V gene. This CDR3 spans 14 amino acids. This chain's CDR3 is CSVYLGDSNQPQHF. The CDR3 bases are TGCAGCGTTTACCTTGGGGATAGCAATCAGCCCCAGCATTTT.

J is TRBJ1-3 and V is TRBV7-9, with unresolved D. V was pared by 3 bases and J by 3 bases, with 9 bases between. The germline V gene encodes CDR1 SEHNR and CDR2 FQNEAQ (reference sequence). The CDR3 runs to 14 residues. CDR3 residues: CASSLETFGNTIYF. In DNA, the CDR3 is TGTGCCAGCAGCTTGGAGACCTTTGGAAACACCATATATTTT.